This T cell receptor beta chain was recovered during a study of graft-versus-host responses after intestinal transplantation. As for the study in general: Those transplanted obtained multivisceral, liver-intestinal, or isolated intestinal grafts. Uniformly, recipients were administered anti-thymocyte globulin induction with subsequent tacrolimus and steroids for approximately three years.

Produced via immunoSEQ multiplex PCR; TCRdb's table is partial and in-frame only. The table includes around 100,000 clones, more than 85% detected once. Germline V gene lookup returns CDR1 MNHEY and CDR2 SMNVEV (reference sequence). V gave up 1 base and J gave up 5 bases, with 11 bases separating them. This CDR3 contains 14 residues. In the case of this clone: Antigen unknown.

Study-wide results and caveats: The marrow of recipients harbored GvH clones, and ileum or blood showed some of them first. Graft-versus-host to host-versus-graft clonal ratios in allografts were high in patients with graft-donor T cell macrochimerism.

The sequencing here drew on unstimulated CD8+ T cells sorted from spleen or lymph node cells, taken before transplant. V gene TRBV27 combines with J gene TRBJ2-5, with D tentatively TRBD1 (5 bases). The source is a human donor who was the organ donor for an intestinal transplant. The CDR3 nucleotides read TGTGCCAGCAGTTTATTTTTAGGGGTGGAGACCCAGTACTTC. Encoded protein: CASSLFLGVETQYF.